The following is a T cell receptor beta chain sequence with its context. This entry comes from a study of tumor-infiltrating lymphocytes in oesophageal squamous cell carcinoma. V was shortened by 5 bases and J by 4 bases, with 25 bases between the two germline ends. Germline V lookup: CDR1 SGHVS, CDR2 FQNEAQ. This CDR3 comprises 18 residues. TCRdb recomputed calls from the PCR reads with MiXCR, one row per CDR3 protein. The data show 12,000 or so distinct CDR3 sequences, 55% to 70% seen once. The specimen was esophageal tumor tissue. The rearrangement uses TRBV7-8 and TRBJ2-3, with D possibly being TRBD2 (6 bases). This receptor was taken from a female donor with esophageal squamous cell carcinoma. The CDR3 DNA is TGTGCCAGCAGCCCTCAGCTGATCTGGGGGGAGCTGGCAGATACGCAGTATTTT. Translating gives CASSPQLIWGELADTQYF.